This T cell receptor beta chain was sequenced for a study of response to subunit inactivated influenza vaccine. The CDR3 has 16 residues. V lost 2 bases to trimming and J lost 5 bases, with 14 bases between them. Germline V gene lookup returns CDR1 SGHRS and CDR2 YFSETQ. Study conclusions and caveats: The authors put forward the suggestion that each seasonal influenza vaccination may bring in only a limited number of new T cells.

In the case of this clonotype: Antigen unknown.

TCRdb called the RT-PCR reads again in MiXCR, with one record for every CDR3 protein. The sample yields about 800,000 distinct CDR3 sequences, over 20% seen once. The sequencing here drew on PBMCs from blood, taken 5 to 6 days after vaccination. The rearrangement joins TRBV5-1 to TRBJ1-6; perhaps TRBD1 as D (6 bases). The TCR sequence derives from a man aged 45-60 years who received an inactivated influenza vaccine. The CDR3 region has the DNA TGCGCCAGCAGCTTCAACAGGGAAATCGATAATTCACCCCTCCACTTT. Its protein product is CASSFNREIDNSPLHF.